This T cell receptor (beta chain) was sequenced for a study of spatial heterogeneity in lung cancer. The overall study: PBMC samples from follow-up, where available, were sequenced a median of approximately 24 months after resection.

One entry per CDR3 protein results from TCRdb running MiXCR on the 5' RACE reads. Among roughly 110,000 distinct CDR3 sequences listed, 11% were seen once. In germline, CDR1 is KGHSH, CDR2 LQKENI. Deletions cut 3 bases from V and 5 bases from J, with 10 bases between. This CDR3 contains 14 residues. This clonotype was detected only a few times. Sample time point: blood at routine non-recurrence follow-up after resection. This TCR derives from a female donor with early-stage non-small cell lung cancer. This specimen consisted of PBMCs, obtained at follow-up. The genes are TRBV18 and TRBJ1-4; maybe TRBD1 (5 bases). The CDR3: CASSPGTSNEKLFF. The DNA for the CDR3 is TGTGCCAGCTCACCGGGGACGTCGAATGAAAAACTGTTTTTT.